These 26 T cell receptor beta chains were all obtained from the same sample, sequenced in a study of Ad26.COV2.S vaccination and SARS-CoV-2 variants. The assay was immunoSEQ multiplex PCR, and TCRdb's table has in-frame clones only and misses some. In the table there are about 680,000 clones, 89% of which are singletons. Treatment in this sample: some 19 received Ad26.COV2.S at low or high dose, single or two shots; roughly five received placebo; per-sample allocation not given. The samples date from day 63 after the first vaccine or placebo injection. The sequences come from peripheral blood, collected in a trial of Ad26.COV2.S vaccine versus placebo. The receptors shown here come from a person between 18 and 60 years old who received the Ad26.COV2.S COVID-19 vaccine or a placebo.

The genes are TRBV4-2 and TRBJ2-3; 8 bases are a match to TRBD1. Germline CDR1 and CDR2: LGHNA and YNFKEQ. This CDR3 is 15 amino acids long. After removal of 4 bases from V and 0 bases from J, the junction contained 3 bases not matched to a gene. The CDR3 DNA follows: TGTGCCAGCAGCCTCAGACAGGGGAGCACAGATACGCAGTATTTT. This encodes CASSLRQGSTDTQYF.

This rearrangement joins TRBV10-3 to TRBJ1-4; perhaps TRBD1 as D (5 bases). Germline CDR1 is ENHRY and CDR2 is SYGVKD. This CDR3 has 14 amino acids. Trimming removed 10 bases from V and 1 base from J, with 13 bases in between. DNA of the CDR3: TGTGCCACCGGTGGGGACTTAACTAATGAAAAACTGTTTTTT. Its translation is CATGGDLTNEKLFF.

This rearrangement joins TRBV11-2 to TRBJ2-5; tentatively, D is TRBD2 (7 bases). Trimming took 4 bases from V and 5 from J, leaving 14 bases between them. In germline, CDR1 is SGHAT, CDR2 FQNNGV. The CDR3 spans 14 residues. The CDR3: CASSWAGRGETQYF. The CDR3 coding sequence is TGTGCCAGCAGCTGGGCGGGGAGGGGGGAGACCCAGTACTTC. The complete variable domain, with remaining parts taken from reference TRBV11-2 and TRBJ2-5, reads EAGVAQSPRYKIIEKRQSVAFWCNPISGHATLYWYQQILGQGPKLLIQFQNNGVVDDSQLPKDRFSAERLKGVDSTLKIQPAKLEDSAVYLCASSWAGRGETQYFGPGTRLLVL.

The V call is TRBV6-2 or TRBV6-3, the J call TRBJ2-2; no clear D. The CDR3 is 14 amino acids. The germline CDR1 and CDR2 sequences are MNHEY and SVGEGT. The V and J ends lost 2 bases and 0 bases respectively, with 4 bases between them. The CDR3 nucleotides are TGTGCCAGCAGTTACGAGCCGAACACCGGGGAGCTGTTTTTT. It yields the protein CASSYEPNTGELFF.

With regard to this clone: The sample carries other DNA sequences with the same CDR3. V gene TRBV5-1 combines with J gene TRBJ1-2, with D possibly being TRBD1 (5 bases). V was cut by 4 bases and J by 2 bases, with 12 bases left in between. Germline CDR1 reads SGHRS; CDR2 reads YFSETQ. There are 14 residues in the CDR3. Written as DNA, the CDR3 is TGCGCCAGCAGCGGCGGGACCGTCAACTATGGCTACACCTTC. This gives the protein CASSGGTVNYGYTF.

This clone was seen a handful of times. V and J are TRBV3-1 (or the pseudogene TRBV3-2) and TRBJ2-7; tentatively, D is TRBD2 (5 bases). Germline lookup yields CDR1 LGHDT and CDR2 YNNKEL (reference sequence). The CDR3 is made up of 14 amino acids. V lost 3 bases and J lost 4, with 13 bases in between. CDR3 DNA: TGTGCCAGCAGCCACGGCCGGGGAGTTTACGAGCAGTACTTC. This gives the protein CASSHGRGVYEQYF.

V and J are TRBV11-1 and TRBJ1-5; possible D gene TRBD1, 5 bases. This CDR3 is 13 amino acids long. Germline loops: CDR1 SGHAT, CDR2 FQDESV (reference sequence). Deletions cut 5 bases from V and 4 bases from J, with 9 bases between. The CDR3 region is CASSAGINQPQHF. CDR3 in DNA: TGTGCCAGCAGCGCAGGGATTAATCAGCCCCAGCATTTT.

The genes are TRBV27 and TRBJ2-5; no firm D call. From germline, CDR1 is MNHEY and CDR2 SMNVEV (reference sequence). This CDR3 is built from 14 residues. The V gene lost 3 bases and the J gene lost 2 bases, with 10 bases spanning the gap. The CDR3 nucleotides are TGTGCCAGCAGTTTTGGGCTGCCGCAAGAGACCCAGTACTTC. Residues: CASSFGLPQETQYF.

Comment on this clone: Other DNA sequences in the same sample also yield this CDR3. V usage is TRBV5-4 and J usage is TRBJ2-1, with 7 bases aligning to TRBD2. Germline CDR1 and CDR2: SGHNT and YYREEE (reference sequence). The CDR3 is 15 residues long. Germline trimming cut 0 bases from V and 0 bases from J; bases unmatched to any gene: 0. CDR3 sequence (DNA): TGTGCCAGCAGCTTGGGCGGGAGCTCCTACAATGAGCAGTTCTTC. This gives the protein CASSLGGSSYNEQFF.

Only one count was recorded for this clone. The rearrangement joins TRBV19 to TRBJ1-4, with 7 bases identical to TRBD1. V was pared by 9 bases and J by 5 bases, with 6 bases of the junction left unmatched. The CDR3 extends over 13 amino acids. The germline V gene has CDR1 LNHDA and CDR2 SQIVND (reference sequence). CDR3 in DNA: TGTGCCAGCAGGGACAGCCAAAATGAAAAACTGTTTTTT. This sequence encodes CASRDSQNEKLFF.

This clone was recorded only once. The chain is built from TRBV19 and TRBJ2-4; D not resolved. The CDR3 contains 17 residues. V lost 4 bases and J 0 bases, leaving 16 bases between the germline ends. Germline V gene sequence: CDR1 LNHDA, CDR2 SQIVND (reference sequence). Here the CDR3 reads CASSTPPGRLAKNIQYF. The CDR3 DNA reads TGTGCCAGTAGTACCCCCCCAGGCCGACTAGCCAAAAACATTCAGTACTTC. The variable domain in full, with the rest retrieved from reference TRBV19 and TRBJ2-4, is DGGITQSPKYLFRKEGQNVTLSCEQNLNHDAMYWYRQDPGQGLRLIYYSQIVNDFQKGDIAEGYSVSREKKESFPLTVTSAQKNPTAFYLCASSTPPGRLAKNIQYFGAGTRLSVL.

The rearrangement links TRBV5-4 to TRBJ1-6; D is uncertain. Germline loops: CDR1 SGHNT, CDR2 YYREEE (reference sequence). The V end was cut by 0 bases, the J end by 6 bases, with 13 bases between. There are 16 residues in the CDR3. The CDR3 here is CASSLVGYGGNSPLHF. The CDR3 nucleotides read TGTGCCAGCAGCTTGGTGGGTTACGGAGGTAATTCACCCCTCCACTTT.

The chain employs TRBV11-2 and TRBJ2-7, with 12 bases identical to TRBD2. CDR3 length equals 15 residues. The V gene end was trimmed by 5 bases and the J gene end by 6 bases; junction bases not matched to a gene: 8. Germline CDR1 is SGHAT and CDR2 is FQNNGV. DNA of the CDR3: TGTGCCAGCAGCCCCCGACTAGCGGGAGTCGCCGAGCAGTACTTC. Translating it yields CASSPRLAGVAEQYF.

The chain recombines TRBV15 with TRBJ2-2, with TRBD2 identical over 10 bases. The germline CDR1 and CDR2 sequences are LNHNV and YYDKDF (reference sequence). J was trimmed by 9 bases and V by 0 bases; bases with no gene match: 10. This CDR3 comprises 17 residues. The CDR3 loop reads CATSRDNRVAGGRELFF. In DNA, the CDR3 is TGTGCCACCAGCAGAGATAATAGGGTAGCGGGAGGCAGGGAGCTGTTTTTT.

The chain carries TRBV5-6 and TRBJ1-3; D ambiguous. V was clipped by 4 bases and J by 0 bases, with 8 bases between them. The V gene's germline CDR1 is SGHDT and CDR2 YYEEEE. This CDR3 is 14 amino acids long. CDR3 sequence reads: CASSLGTSGNTIYF. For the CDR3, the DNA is TGTGCCAGCAGCCTCGGAACCTCTGGAAACACCATATATTTT.

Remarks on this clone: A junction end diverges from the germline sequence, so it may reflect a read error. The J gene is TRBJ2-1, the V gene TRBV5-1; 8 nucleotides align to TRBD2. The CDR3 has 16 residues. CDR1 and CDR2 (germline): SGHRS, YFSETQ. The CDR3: CASSYTSGLVIDEQFF. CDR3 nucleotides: TGCGCCAGTAGCTACACTTCGGGACTAGTAATCGATGAGCAGTTCTTC.

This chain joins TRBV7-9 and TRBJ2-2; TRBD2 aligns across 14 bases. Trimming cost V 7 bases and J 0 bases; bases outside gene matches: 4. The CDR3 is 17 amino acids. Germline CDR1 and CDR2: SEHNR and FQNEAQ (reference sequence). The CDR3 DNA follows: TGTGCCAGCATGGGACTAGCGGGGGCCGCGAACACCGGGGAGCTGTTTTTT. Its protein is CASMGLAGAANTGELFF.

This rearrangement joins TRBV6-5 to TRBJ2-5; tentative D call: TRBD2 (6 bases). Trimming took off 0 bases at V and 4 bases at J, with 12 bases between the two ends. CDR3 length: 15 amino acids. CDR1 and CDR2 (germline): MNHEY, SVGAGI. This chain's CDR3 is CASSYSTRGAETQYF. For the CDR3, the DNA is TGTGCCAGCAGTTACTCGACTAGGGGTGCAGAGACCCAGTACTTC.

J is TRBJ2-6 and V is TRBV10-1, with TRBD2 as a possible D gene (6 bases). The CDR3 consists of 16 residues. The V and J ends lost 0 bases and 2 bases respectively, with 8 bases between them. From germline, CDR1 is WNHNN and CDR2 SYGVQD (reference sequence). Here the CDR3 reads CASSESGTPGANVLTF. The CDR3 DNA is TGCGCCAGCAGTGAGTCCGGGACTCCTGGGGCCAACGTCCTGACTTTC.

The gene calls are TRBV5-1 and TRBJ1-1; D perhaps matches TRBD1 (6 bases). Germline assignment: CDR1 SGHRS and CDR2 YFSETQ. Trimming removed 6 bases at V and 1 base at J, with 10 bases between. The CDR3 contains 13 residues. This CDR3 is CASKTGANTEAFF. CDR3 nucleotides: TGCGCCAGCAAAACGGGGGCGAACACTGAAGCTTTCTTT.

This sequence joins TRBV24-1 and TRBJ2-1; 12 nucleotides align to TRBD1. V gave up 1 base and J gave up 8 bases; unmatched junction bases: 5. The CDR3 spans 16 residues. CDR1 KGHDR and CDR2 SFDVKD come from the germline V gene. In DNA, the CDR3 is TGTGCCACCAGTGATTTTGCCGGGACAGGGGGCGATGAGCAGTTCTTC. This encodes CATSDFAGTGGDEQFF.

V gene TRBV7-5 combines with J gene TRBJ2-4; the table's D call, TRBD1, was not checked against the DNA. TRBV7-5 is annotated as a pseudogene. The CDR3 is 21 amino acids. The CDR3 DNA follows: TGTGCCAGAAGCCGAGGCCCCTCCGGGACAGGGTTTCTGGGAACCAAAAACATTCAGTACTTC. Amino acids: CARSRGPSGTGFLGTKNIQYF.

As DNA, the CDR3 is TGCAGCGTTGAGGACAGCGCGTATGGCTACACCTTC. Translated: CSVEDSAYGYTF. The chain employs TRBV29-1 and TRBJ1-2; D possibly corresponds to TRBD1 (6 bases). This CDR3 spans 12 amino acids. CDR1 SQVTM and CDR2 ANQGSEA come from the germline V gene. Trimming shortened V by 3 bases and J by 5 bases, and 10 bases separated the two germline ends.

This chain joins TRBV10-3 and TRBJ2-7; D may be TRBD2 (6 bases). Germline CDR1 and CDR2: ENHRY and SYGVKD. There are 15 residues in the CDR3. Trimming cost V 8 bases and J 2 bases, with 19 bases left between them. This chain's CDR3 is CAIREAGTSAYEQYF. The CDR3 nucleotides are TGTGCCATCCGCGAGGCGGGGACGTCAGCCTACGAGCAGTACTTC.

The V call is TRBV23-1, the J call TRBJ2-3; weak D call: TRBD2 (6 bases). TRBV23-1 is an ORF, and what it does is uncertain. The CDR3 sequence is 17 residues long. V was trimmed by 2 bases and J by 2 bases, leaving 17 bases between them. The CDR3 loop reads CASSQRRGGIDTDTQYF. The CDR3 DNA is TGCGCCAGCAGTCAAAGGCGGGGCGGGATCGACACAGATACGCAGTATTTT.

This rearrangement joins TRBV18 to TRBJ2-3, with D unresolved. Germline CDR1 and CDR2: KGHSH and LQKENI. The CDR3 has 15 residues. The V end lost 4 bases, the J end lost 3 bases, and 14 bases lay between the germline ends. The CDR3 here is CASSRATSGTDTQYF. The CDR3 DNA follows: TGTGCCAGCTCACGGGCCACGTCCGGGACAGATACGCAGTATTTT.